This T cell receptor beta chain appears in the sequencing data of a study of blood T cell repertoires in COVID-19. About the study: Donors in the United States, Italy and Spain gave samples during acute or convalescent COVID-19. The cDNA or gDNA used as material had been derived from T cells, B-cell-depleted T cells, or PBMCs.

Per the authors' pipeline: Nucleated cell counts were estimated from reference gene primer amplification. Using immunoSEQ multiplex PCR, the repertoire was profiled, and TCRdb retains in-frame clones only, with some absent. V, J and clone size were drawn from that table, and D and trimming were deduced from the DNA. The sample records some 46,000 clones, 80% to 85% being singletons. Germline-derived CDR1 and CDR2 are MGHRA and YSYEKL. The CDR3 loop spans 14 amino acids. The V end was cut by 1 base, the J end by 9 bases, with 13 bases between. A few counts support this clone. Sequencing input: peripheral blood. The receptor's source is a man aged 55-75 years with active COVID-19. J is TRBJ2-4 and V is TRBV4-1, with D perhaps TRBD1 (5 bases). The CDR3 sequence: CASSQGQIRSIQYF. CDR3 coding DNA: TGCGCCAGCAGCCAAGGACAGATCAGGAGCATTCAGTACTTC.